Shown below are 2 T cell receptor beta chains from a single sample sequenced in a study of T cells in Graves' hyperthyroidism and ophthalmopathy. The investigators amplified TCR beta CDR3 regions from RNA transcripts. An initial round of RT-PCR targeting the TCR CDR3 relied on the HTBI primer set. MiXCR, run by TCRdb on the multiplex PCR reads, gives a single entry per CDR3 protein. Among hundreds of thousands of distinct CDR3 sequences, roughly 13% were seen once, and the ten largest hold 25% to 30%. Sequences were obtained from blood. All receptors come from a man between 45 and 60 years old with Graves' ophthalmopathy.

The sample holds one count of this clonotype. The chain is built from TRBV25-1 and TRBJ2-1; D remains unclear. The CDR3 sequence is 15 residues long. The germline V gene encodes CDR1 MGHDK and CDR2 SYGVNS. V lost 4 bases and J lost 1, with 11 bases in between. The CDR3 protein is CASSGGGLSYNEQFF. For the CDR3, the DNA is TGTGCCAGCAGTGGAGGCGGATTATCCTACAATGAGCAGTTCTTC. Looking up the rest from reference TRBV25-1 and TRBJ2-1 gives the full variable domain: EADIYQTPRYLVIGTGKKITLECSQTMGHDKMYWYQQDPGMELHLIHYSYGVNSTEKGDLSSESTVSRIRTEHFPLTLESARPSHTSQYLCASSGGGLSYNEQFFGPGTRLTVL.

This clonotype has at least ten counts. The CDR3 protein is CASSREGGTGVDTQYF. CDR3 DNA: TGTGCCAGCAGCCGAGAGGGGGGGACCGGAGTAGATACGCAGTATTTT. The chain couples TRBV11-3 to TRBJ2-3; possibly TRBD2 for D (7 bases). The V gene lost 5 bases and the J gene lost 5 bases, with 20 bases spanning the gap. This CDR3 is built from 16 residues. Germline loops: CDR1 SGHNT, CDR2 YENEEA. The full variable domain, completed using reference TRBV11-3 and TRBJ2-3, is EAGVVQSPRYKIIEKKQPVAFWCNPISGHNTLYWYLQNLGQGPELLIRYENEEAVDDSQLPKDRFSAERLKGVDSTLKIQPAELGDSAVYLCASSREGGTGVDTQYFGPGTRLTVL.